The 17 T cell receptor beta chains listed next were all sequenced from one sample in a study of blood T cell repertoires in COVID-19. Generated by immunoSEQ multiplex PCR, the TCRdb table keeps only in-frame clones and is missing some. This sample has under 300,000 clones, with approximately 88% found just once. Sequences were obtained from peripheral blood. The receptors derive from a woman aged 25-40 years with acute or convalescent COVID-19.

V usage is TRBV5-1 and J usage is TRBJ1-1; 8 bases line up with TRBD1. The CDR3 is 13 amino acids. The J segment lost 5 bases and the V segment lost 5 bases, leaving 5 bases of the junction unmatched. Per the germline V gene, CDR1 is SGHRS and CDR2 is YFSETQ. CDR3 DNA sequence: TGCGCCAGCAGGGGACAGGTGATGACTGAAGCTTTCTTT. Its translation is CASRGQVMTEAFF.

This chain links TRBV4-3 with TRBJ2-7; a possible D gene is TRBD2 (6 bases). The CDR3 has 14 amino acids. Trimming took off 3 bases at V and 5 bases at J, with 14 bases between the two ends. Germline CDR1 reads LGHNA; CDR2 reads YSLEER. The CDR3: CASSQSGTLDEQYF. CDR3 nucleotides: TGCGCCAGCAGCCAGAGTGGGACTCTTGACGAGCAGTACTTC.

This clone is a singleton in its sample. The chain has TRBV7-2 and TRBJ1-2; 8 bases fit TRBD1. Trimming cost V 7 bases and J 2 bases; bases outside gene matches: 18. Germline lookup yields CDR1 SGHTA and CDR2 FQGNSA. The CDR3 consists of 18 residues. CDR3 sequence: CASNLRTGQGNENYGYTF. Written as DNA, the CDR3 is TGTGCCAGCAACCTTCGCACAGGACAGGGAAATGAGAACTATGGCTACACCTTC.

The genes are TRBV19 and TRBJ1-2; D remains unclear. The CDR3 is made up of 14 amino acids. V was pared by 4 bases and J by 6 bases, with 15 bases between. The germline gives CDR1 LNHDA, CDR2 SQIVND (reference sequence). This chain's CDR3 is CASSSYPQTDGYTF. In DNA, the CDR3 is TGTGCCAGTAGTAGTTATCCACAGACGGATGGCTACACCTTC.

The chain employs TRBV5-1 and TRBJ2-7, with 8 bases fitting TRBD2. CDR3 size: 15 residues. Germline CDR1 is SGHRS and CDR2 is YFSETQ. V shed 0 bases, J shed 1 base, and the junction held 3 bases outside the gene matches. The CDR3 DNA is TGCGCCAGCAGCTTGGGGGCGGGAGGATCCTACGAGCAGTACTTC. Protein: CASSLGAGGSYEQYF.

This chain joins TRBV2 and TRBJ1-1; TRBD1 matches 12 bases. The V gene's germline CDR1 is SNHLY and CDR2 FYNNEI. The CDR3 covers 16 residues. The V gene end was trimmed by 7 bases and the J gene end by 4 bases; junction bases not matched to a gene: 10. CDR3 sequence (DNA): TGTGCCAGCACCGACGGGACAGGGGGCGATAGCACTGAAGCTTTCTTT. Protein sequence: CASTDGTGGDSTEAFF.

This sequence joins TRBV4-1 and TRBJ2-7, with D perhaps matching TRBD1 (6 bases). The germline gives CDR1 MGHRA, CDR2 YSYEKL. V was clipped by 0 bases and J by 3 bases, with 15 bases between them. The CDR3 covers 16 residues. CDR3 in DNA: TGCGCCAGCAGCCAAGATCGAAAACAGGGAGTCTACGAGCAGTACTTC. Translated: CASSQDRKQGVYEQYF.

The chain couples TRBV3-1 (or the pseudogene TRBV3-2) to TRBJ2-1, with 10 bases fitting TRBD2. Trimming at V came to 0 bases and at J to 4 bases, leaving 6 bases not matched to a gene. This CDR3 has 17 residues. From germline, CDR1 is LGHDT and CDR2 YNNKEL (reference sequence). The CDR3 DNA reads as TGTGCCAGCAGCCAAGATCTCCTAGCGGGAGAGTACAATGAGCAGTTCTTC. This translates into CASSQDLLAGEYNEQFF.

CDR3 sequence reads: CASSQGVSDPYEQYF. The CDR3 DNA follows: TGCGCCAGCAGCCAAGGGGTGAGCGACCCCTACGAGCAGTACTTC. The chain joins TRBV4-3 to TRBJ2-7; D gene unclear. The germline CDR1 and CDR2 sequences are LGHNA and YSLEER. This CDR3 comprises 15 residues. The ends were cut back, 1 base at V and 2 bases at J, with 12 bases in the middle.

The chain recombines TRBV6-2 or TRBV6-3 with TRBJ2-5; 9 positions agree with TRBD2. Trimming took 4 bases from V and 7 from J; bases not matched to a gene: 7. The germline CDR1 and CDR2 sequences are MNHEY and SVGEGT. The CDR3 contains 14 residues. DNA for the CDR3: TGTGCCAGCAGTTTCGTTAGCGGGAGCGGGACCCAGTACTTC. Protein sequence: CASSFVSGSGTQYF.

The chain has TRBV10-3 and TRBJ2-1; D is unclear. The CDR3 spans 15 residues. V was clipped by 3 bases and J by 0 bases, with 9 bases between them. CDR1 and CDR2 (germline): ENHRY, SYGVKD. As DNA, the CDR3 is TGTGCCATCAGTGAACGCGAGAGCTCCTACAATGAGCAGTTCTTC. Protein sequence: CAISERESSYNEQFF.

J is TRBJ2-1 and V is TRBV19; 12 nucleotides line up with TRBD2. The V gene end was trimmed by 8 bases and the J gene end by 10 bases; junction bases not matched to a gene: 9. There are 14 residues in the CDR3. Germline CDR1 LNHDA, CDR2 SQIVND (reference sequence). DNA of the CDR3: TGTGCCAGTGCGACTAGCGGGAGTGCGTGGGAGCAGTTCTTC. This translates into CASATSGSAWEQFF.

This clone appeared once. The chain carries TRBV3-1 (or the pseudogene TRBV3-2) and TRBJ1-3; 9 bases align to TRBD1. V was pared by 0 bases and J by 16 bases, with 4 bases of the junction left unmatched. Germline V gene data show CDR1 as LGHDT and CDR2 as YNNKEL (reference sequence). The CDR3 is made up of 12 amino acids. The CDR3 region has the DNA TGTGCCAGCAGCCAAGAAAGGGACAGGGTGTATTTT. Translating it yields CASSQERDRVYF.

The chain carries TRBV9 and TRBJ2-1; tentative D call: TRBD2 (6 bases). Germline CDR1 SGDLS, CDR2 YYNGEE. V dropped 0 bases and J dropped 7 bases, with 14 bases sitting between them. CDR3 length: 15 amino acids. CDR3 nucleotides: TGTGCCAGCAGCGTAGAAGCCTTGGGACTTAATGAGCAGTTCTTC. Translated: CASSVEALGLNEQFF.

The chain uses TRBV6-6 and TRBJ1-6, with 9 bases that match TRBD1. Germline V lookup: CDR1 MNHNY, CDR2 SVGAGI (reference sequence). After removal of 7 bases from V and 9 bases from J, the junction contained 7 bases not matched to a gene. The CDR3 is made up of 14 amino acids. CDR3 amino acids: CASTEGQGRSPLHF. CDR3 DNA sequence: TGTGCCAGCACCGAGGGACAGGGTCGTTCACCCCTCCACTTT.

The chain has TRBV6-1 and TRBJ2-1; 12 nucleotides agree with TRBD2. There are 15 residues in the CDR3. CDR1 and CDR2 from the germline V gene are MNHNS and SASEGT. The V gene end was trimmed by 5 bases and the J gene end by 6 bases; junction bases not matched to a gene: 5. This CDR3 reads CASSNEGLAGNEQFF. The CDR3 DNA follows: TGTGCCAGCAGTAACGAGGGACTAGCGGGCAATGAGCAGTTCTTC.

This chain links TRBV21-1 with TRBJ1-2. TRBV21-1 is an annotated pseudogene. This CDR3 has 17 amino acids. The CDR3 protein is CASSFLRGTRDNYGYTF. CDR3 coding DNA: TGTGCCAGCAGCTTCTTACGGGGGACGAGGGATAACTATGGCTACACCTTC.